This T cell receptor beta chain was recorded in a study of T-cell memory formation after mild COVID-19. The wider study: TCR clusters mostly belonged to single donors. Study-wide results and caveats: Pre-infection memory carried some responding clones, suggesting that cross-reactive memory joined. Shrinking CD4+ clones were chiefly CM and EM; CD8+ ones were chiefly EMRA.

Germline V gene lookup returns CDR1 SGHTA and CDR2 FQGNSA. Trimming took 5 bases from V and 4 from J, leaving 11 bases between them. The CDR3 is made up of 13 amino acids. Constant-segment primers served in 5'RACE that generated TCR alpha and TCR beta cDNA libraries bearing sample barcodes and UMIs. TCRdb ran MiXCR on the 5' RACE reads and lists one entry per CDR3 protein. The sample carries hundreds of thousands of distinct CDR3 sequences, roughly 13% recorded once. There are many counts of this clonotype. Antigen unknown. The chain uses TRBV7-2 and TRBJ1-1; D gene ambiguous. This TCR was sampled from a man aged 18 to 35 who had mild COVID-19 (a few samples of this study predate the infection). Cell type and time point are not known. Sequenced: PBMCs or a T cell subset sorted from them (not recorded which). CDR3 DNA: TGTGCCAGCAGCCGACCTGGTAGCACTGAAGCTTTCTTT. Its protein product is CASSRPGSTEAFF.